A single sample is the source of the 5 T cell receptor beta chains below, sequenced in a study of cytomegalovirus exposure and HLA in healthy donors. The primer mix had 60 Vbeta and 13 Jbeta primers. Profiling relied on immunoSEQ multiplex PCR, and the TCRdb table lists in-frame clones only, not all of them. The data hold roughly 200,000 clones, with roughly four fifths observed a single time. The sequenced sample was PBMCs. The source is a middle-aged woman in good health and CMV-seronegative.

The chain carries TRBV5-1 and TRBJ2-5; D unclear. The V gene's germline CDR1 is SGHRS and CDR2 YFSETQ. CDR3 length equals 13 residues. The V end lost 2 bases, the J end lost 5 bases, and 10 bases lay between the germline ends. The CDR3 DNA reads TGCGCCAGCAGCTTAAGCCTCCCGGAGACCCAGTACTTC. Encoded protein: CASSLSLPETQYF.

This chain connects TRBV7-2 to TRBJ2-7; possibly TRBD2 for D (5 bases). Per the germline V gene, CDR1 is SGHTA and CDR2 is FQGNSA. CDR3 length equals 13 residues. The V gene lost 8 bases and the J gene lost 1 base, with 12 bases spanning the gap. The CDR3: CASSRVGSYEQYF. CDR3 coding DNA: TGTGCCAGCTCGAGGGTGGGGTCCTACGAGCAGTACTTC.

The chain couples TRBV28 to TRBJ1-2; D perhaps matches TRBD1 (5 bases). With 2 bases removed from V and 7 bases from J, the gap between germline ends came to 17 bases. The CDR3 consists of 15 residues. Germline CDR1 MDHEN, CDR2 SYDVKM. In DNA form, the CDR3 reads TGTGCCAGCAGTTTACTGCGGGGGGGGGAGGGTGGCTACACCTTC. Protein sequence: CASSLLRGGEGGYTF.

Concerning this clone: Other DNA sequences in the same sample also yield this CDR3. V is TRBV30 and J is TRBJ2-7; no reliable D call. Per the germline V gene, CDR1 is GTSNPN and CDR2 is SVGIG (reference sequence). With 5 bases removed from V and 3 bases from J, the gap between germline ends came to 11 bases. The CDR3 totals 12 residues. CDR3 residues: CAWSRDNYEQYF. Here the CDR3 DNA reads TGTGCCTGGTCCAGAGACAACTACGAGCAGTACTTC. Looking up the rest from reference TRBV30 and TRBJ2-7 gives the full variable domain: SQTIHQWPATLVQPVGSPLSLECTVEGTSNPNLYWYRQAAGRGLQLLFYSVGIGQISSEVPQNLSASRPQDRQFILSSKKLLLSDSGFYLCAWSRDNYEQYFGPGTRLTVT.

The gene calls are TRBV11-2 and TRBJ1-2, with a possible D match to TRBD1 (6 bases). Germline assignment: CDR1 SGHAT and CDR2 FQNNGV. The CDR3 spans 18 residues. V was trimmed by 3 bases and J by 2 bases, leaving 22 bases between them. CDR3 DNA sequence: TGTGCCAGCAGCTTCCCCCGTGGTAGGGGGTCCGAGAACTATGGCTACACCTTC. This translates into CASSFPRGRGSENYGYTF.